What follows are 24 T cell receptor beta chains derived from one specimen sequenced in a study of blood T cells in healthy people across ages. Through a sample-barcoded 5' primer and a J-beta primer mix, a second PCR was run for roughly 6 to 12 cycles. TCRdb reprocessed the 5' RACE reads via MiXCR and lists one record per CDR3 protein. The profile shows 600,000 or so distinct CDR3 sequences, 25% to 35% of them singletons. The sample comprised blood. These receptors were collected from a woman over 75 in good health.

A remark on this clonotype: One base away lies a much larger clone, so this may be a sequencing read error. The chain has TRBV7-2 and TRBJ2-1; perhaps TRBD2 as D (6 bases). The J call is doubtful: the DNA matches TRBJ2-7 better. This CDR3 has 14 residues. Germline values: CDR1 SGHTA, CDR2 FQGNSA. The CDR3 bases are TGTGCCAGCAGCTTAGAGGTGGACTACAATGAGCAGTACTTC. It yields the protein CASSLEVDYNEQYF.

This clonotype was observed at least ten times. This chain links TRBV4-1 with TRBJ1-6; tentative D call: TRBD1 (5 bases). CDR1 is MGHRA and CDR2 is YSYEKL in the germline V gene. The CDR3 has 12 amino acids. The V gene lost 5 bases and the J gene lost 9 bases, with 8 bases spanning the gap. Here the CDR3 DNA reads TGCGCCAGCAGCGGAAGGGGTTCACCCCTCCACTTT. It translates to CASSGRGSPLHF.

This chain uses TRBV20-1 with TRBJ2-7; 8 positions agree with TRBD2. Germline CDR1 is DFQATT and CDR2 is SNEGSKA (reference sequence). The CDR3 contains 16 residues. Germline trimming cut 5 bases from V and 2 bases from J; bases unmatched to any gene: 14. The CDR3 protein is CSASGVTSASTYEQYF. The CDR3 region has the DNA TGCAGTGCTTCGGGTGTGACTAGCGCATCTACCTACGAGCAGTACTTC.

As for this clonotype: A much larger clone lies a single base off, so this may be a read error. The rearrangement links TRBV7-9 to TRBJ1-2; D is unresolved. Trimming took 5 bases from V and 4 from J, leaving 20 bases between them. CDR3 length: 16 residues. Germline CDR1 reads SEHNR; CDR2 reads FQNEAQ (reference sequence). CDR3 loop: CASSRLGGSLRYGYTF. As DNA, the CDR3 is TGTGCCAGCAGCCGGCTGGGAGGGAGCTTACGCTATGGCTACACCTTC.

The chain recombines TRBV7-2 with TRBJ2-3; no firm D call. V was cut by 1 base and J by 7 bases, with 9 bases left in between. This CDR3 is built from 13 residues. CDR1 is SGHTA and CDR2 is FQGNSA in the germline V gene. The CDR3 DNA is TGTGCCAGCAGCTTAGGGCCCCAGTATACGCAGTATTTT. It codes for CASSLGPQYTQYF.

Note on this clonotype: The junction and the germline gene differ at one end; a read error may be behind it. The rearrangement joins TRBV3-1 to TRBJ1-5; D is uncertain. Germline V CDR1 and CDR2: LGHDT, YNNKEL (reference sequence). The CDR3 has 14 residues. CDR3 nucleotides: TGTGCCAGCAGCCAAGCGGGTAGCCATCAGCCCCAGCATTTT. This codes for CASSQAGSHQPQHF.

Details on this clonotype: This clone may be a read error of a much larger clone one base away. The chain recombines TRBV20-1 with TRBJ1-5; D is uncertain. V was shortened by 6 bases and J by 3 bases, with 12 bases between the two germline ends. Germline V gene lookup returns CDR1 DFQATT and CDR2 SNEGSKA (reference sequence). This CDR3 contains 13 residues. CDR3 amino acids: CSAGGRPNQPQHF. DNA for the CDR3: TGCAGTGCGGGAGGACGGCCCAATCAGCCCCAGCATTTT.

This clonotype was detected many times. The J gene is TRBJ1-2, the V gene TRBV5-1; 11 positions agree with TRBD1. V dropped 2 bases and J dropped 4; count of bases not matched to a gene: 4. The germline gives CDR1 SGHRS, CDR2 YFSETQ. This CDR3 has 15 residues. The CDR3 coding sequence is TGCGCCAGCAGCTTCGGACAGGGGGCGACCTATGGCTACACCTTC. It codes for CASSFGQGATYGYTF.

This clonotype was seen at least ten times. Here the CDR3 DNA reads TGCAGTGCCGACAGGGGTCCTAATGAGCAGTTCTTC. Protein sequence: CSADRGPNEQFF. The chain links TRBV20-1 to TRBJ2-1; 8 positions agree with TRBD1. This CDR3 region has 12 residues. CDR1 is DFQATT, CDR2 SNEGSKA, per germline (reference sequence). Losses at the gene ends were 6 bases for V and 7 bases for J; bases not matched to a gene: 5.

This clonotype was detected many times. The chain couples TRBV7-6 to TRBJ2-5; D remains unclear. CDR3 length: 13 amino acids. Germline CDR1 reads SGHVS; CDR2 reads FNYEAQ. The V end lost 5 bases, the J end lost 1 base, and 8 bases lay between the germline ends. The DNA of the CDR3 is TGTGCCAGCAGCCCTCGGGTCCAAGAGACCCAGTACTTC. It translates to CASSPRVQETQYF.

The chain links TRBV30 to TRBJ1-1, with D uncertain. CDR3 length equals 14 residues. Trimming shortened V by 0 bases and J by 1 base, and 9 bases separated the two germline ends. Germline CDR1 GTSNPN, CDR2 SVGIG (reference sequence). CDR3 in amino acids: CAWSVKGQNTEAFF. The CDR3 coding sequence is TGTGCCTGGAGTGTAAAGGGTCAGAACACTGAAGCTTTCTTT. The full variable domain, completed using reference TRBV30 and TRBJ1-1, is SQTIHQWPATLVQPVGSPLSLECTVEGTSNPNLYWYRQAAGRGLQLLFYSVGIGQISSEVPQNLSASRPQDRQFILSSKKLLLSDSGFYLCAWSVKGQNTEAFFGQGTRLTVV.

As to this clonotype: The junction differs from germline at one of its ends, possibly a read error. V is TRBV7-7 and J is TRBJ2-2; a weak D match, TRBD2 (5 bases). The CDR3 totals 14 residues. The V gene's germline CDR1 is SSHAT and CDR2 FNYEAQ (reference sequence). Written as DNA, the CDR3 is TGTGCTAGCAGCTTGGGAGCAACGACCGGGGAGCTGTTTTTT. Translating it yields CASSLGATTGELFF.

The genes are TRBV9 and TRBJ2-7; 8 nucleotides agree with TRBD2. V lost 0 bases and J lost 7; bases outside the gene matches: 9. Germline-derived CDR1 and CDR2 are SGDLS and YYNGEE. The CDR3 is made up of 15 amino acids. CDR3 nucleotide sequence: TGTGCCAGCAGCGTAGGCGGGGGGACACCCACTGAGCAGTACTTC. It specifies CASSVGGGTPTEQYF.

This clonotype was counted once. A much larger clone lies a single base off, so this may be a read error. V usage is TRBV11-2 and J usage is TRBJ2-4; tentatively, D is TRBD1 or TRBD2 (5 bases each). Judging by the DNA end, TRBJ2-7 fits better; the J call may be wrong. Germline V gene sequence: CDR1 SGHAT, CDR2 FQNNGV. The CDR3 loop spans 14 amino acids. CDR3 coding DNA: TGTGCCAGCAGCAGCAAGCCGGGACCTTACGAGCAGTACTTC. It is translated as CASSSKPGPYEQYF.

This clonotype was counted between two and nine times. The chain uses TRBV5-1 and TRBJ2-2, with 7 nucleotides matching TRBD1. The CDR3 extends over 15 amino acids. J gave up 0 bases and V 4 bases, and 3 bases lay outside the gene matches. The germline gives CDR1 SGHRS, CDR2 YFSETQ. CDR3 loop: CASSVGQTNTGELFF. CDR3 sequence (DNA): TGCGCCAGCAGCGTGGGACAGACGAACACCGGGGAGCTGTTTTTT. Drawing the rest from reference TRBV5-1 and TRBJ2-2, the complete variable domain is KAGVTQTPRYLIKTRGQQVTLSCSPISGHRSVSWYQQTPGQGLQFLFEYFSETQRNKGNFPGRFSGRQFSNSRSEMNVSTLELGDSALYLCASSVGQTNTGELFFGEGSRLTVL.

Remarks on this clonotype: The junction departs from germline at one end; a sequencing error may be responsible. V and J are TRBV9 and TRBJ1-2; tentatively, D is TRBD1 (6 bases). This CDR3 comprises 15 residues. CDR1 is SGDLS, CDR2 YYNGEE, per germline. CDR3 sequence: CASSVGTASIHGCTF. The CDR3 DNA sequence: TGTGCCAGCAGCGTAGGGACAGCGTCCATTCATGGCTGCACCTTC.

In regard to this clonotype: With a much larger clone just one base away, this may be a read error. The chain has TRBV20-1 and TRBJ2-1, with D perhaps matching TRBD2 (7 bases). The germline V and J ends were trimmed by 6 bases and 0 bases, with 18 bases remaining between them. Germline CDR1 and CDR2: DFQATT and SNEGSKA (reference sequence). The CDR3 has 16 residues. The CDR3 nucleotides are TGCAGTGCCCACACTCAGGCGGGGGCCTCCTACAATGAGCAGTTCTTC. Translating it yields CSAHTQAGASYNEQFF.

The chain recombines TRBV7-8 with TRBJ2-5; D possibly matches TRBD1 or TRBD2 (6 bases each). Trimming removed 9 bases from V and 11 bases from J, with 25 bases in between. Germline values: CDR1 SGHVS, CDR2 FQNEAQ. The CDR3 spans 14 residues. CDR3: CASGGHRSGGEQYF. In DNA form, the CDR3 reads TGTGCCAGTGGGGGGCACCGGAGTGGGGGTGAGCAGTACTTC.

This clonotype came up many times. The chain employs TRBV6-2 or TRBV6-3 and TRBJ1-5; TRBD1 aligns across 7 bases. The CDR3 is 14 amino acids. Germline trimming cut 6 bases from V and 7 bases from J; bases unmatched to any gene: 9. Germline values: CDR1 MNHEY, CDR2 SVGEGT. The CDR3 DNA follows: TGTGCCAGCAGGCGGACAGGCACCCCACAGCCCCAGCATTTT. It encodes CASRRTGTPQPQHF.

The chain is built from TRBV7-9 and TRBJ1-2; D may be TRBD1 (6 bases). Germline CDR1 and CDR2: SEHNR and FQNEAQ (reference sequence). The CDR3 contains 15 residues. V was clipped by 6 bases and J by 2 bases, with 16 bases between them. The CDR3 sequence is CASRATGYVNYGYTF. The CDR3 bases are TGTGCCAGCAGGGCAACAGGGTACGTCAACTATGGCTACACCTTC. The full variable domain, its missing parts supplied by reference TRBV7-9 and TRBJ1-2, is DTGVSQNPRHKITKRGQNVTFRCDPISEHNRLYWYRQTLGQGPEFLTYFQNEAQLEKSRLLSDRFSAERPKGSFSTLEIQRTEQGDSAMYLCASRATGYVNYGYTFGSGTRLTVV.

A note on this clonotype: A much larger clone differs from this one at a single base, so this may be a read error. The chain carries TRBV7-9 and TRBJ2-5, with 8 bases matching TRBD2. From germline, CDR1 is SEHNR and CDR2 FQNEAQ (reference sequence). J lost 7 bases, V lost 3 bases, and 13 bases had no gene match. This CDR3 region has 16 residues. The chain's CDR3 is CASSFGGGPPAVTQYF. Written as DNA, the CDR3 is TGTGCCAGCAGCTTTGGCGGGGGGCCCCCGGCGGTGACCCAGTACTTC.

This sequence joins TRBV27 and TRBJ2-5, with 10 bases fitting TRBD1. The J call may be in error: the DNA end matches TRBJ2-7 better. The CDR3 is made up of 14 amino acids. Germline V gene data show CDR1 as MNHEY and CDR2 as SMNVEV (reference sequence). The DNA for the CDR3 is TGTGCCAGCAGCTTCGGGACAGGGGACCACGAGCAGTACTTC. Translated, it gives CASSFGTGDHEQYF.

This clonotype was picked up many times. The DNA of the CDR3 is TGTGCCAGCAGCTTACGAGCGGGGGGCCCCCTCCAAGAGACCCAGTACTTC. It translates to CASSLRAGGPLQETQYF. J is TRBJ2-5 and V is TRBV7-3, with TRBD2 matching 9 bases. J was trimmed by 1 base and V by 2 bases; bases with no gene match: 8. Germline-derived CDR1 and CDR2 are SGHTA and FQGTGA. This CDR3 comprises 17 residues.

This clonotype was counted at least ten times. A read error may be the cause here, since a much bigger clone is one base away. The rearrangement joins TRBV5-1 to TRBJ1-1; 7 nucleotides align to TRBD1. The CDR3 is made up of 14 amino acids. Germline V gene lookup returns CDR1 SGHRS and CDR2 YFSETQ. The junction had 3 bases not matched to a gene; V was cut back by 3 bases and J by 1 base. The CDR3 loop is CASSWGQPNTEAFF. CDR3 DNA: TGCGCCAGCAGCTGGGGACAGCCGAACACTGAAGCTTTCTTT.